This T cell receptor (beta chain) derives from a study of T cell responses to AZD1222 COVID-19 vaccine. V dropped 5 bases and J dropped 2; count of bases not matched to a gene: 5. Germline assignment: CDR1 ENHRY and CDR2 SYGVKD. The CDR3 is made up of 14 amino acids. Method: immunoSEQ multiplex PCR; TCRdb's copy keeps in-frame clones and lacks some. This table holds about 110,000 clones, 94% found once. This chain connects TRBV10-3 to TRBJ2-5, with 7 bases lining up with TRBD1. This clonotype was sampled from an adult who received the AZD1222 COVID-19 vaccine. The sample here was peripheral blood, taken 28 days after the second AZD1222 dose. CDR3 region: CAISSTGRQETQYF. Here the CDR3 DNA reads TGTGCCATCAGTTCGACAGGGCGGCAAGAGACCCAGTACTTC.